The present entry profiles one T cell receptor (beta chain) with its context. Its target is unknown. One end of the junction fails to match germline, which may point to a read error. The CDR3 covers 13 residues. CDR1 and CDR2 (germline): DFQATT, SNEGSKA (reference sequence). These data belong to a study of blood T cells in healthy people across ages. Study-wide points: Diversity estimates from one million T cells were considered underestimates. There were more naive CD4+ cells and higher diversity in long-lived donors than in aged donors.

A second 7 to 11 cycle PCR used barcoded and J-beta primers. Every individual sample yielded 2.5 million or more paired-end reads (each containing CDR3). In TCRdb, the 5' RACE reads were re-called with MiXCR into one record per CDR3 protein. The sample lists about 640,000 distinct CDR3 sequences, under 30% seen once, with 15% to 19% in the top ten. This receptor was taken from a woman older than 75 in good health. Sequences were obtained from blood. The chain joins TRBV20-1 to TRBJ2-5; maybe TRBD2 (5 bases). In nucleotides, the CDR3 is TGCAGCCCCTCACCGGGATACCAAGAGGCCCAGTACTTC. This gives the protein CSPSPGYQEAQYF.